Following are 30 T cell receptor beta chains from one sample sequenced in a study of cytomegalovirus exposure and HLA in healthy donors. It was with 60 Vbeta and 13 Jbeta primers that the PCR ran. Assay used: immunoSEQ multiplex PCR; TCRdb lists only in-frame clones, some missing. The table shows over 65,000 clones, with about 71% occurring only once. The sample was PBMCs. These receptors were collected from a woman between 40 and 55 years old in good health and CMV-seronegative.

V and J are TRBV5-1 and TRBJ2-2; 7 nucleotides align to TRBD1. V was clipped by 2 bases and J by 6 bases; unmatched bases: 7. Germline values: CDR1 SGHRS, CDR2 YFSETQ. This CDR3 is built from 15 residues. CDR3 sequence (DNA): TGCGCCAGCAGCTTCGACAGGGTGGGCTCCGGGGAGCTGTTTTTT. Amino acids: CASSFDRVGSGELFF.

On this clone itself: An end of the junction does not agree with germline; a read error may underlie this. This sequence joins TRBV7-9 and TRBJ2-7, with D possibly TRBD2 on 5 matching bases. The germline CDR1 and CDR2 sequences are SEHNR and FQNEAQ (reference sequence). The CDR3 is 16 residues long. The DNA of the CDR3 is TGTGCCAGCAGCCTAGCTGGACTTAGCCCAACCTACGAGCAGTACTTC. Amino acids: CASSLAGLSPTYEQYF.

The chain carries TRBV6-5 and TRBJ1-2, with 8 bases identical to TRBD1. V gave up 5 bases and J gave up 8 bases; unmatched junction bases: 4. This CDR3 has 12 amino acids. Germline V gene sequence: CDR1 MNHEY, CDR2 SVGAGI. The CDR3 region is CASSTTGAGYTF. CDR3 nucleotide sequence: TGTGCCAGCAGTACGACAGGGGCAGGCTACACCTTC.

J is TRBJ2-3 and V is TRBV7-8; 7 bases line up with TRBD2. Germline values: CDR1 SGHVS, CDR2 FQNEAQ. This CDR3 has 15 amino acids. J gave up 6 bases and V 5 bases, and 11 bases lay outside the gene matches. CDR3 loop: CASSPQRGGRDTQYF. CDR3 DNA sequence: TGTGCCAGCAGCCCGCAGCGCGGGGGTCGTGATACGCAGTATTTT.

Within the sample, this clone is medium-sized (0.01 to 0.1%). The chain is built from TRBV4-3 and TRBJ2-6; D uncertain. Germline loops: CDR1 LGHNA, CDR2 YSLEER. The CDR3 is 16 residues long. V was shortened by 0 bases and J by 1 base, with 7 bases between the two germline ends. The CDR3 region is CASSQDMTSGANVLTF. CDR3 DNA sequence: TGCGCCAGCAGCCAAGATATGACTTCTGGGGCCAACGTCCTGACTTTC.

V and J are TRBV10-2 and TRBJ1-1, with D possibly being TRBD1 (6 bases). The CDR3 length is 13 residues. The germline V and J ends were trimmed by 4 bases and 4 bases, with 10 bases remaining between them. Per the germline V gene, CDR1 is WSHSY and CDR2 is SAAADI. The CDR3 DNA follows: TGCGCCAGCAGTGTCCAGGGGATCACTGAAGCTTTCTTT. This encodes CASSVQGITEAFF.

J is TRBJ1-4 and V is TRBV20-1, with D uncertain. The CDR3 contains 11 residues. The germline CDR1 and CDR2 sequences are DFQATT and SNEGSKA (reference sequence). CDR3 sequence (DNA): TGCAGCGCGGGTCACGGGGAAAAACTGTTTTTT. It codes for CSAGHGEKLFF.

This clone was recorded only once. The rearrangement joins TRBV2 to TRBJ1-2; 8 bases fit TRBD1. After removal of 11 bases from V and 4 bases from J, the junction contained 9 bases not matched to a gene. The germline V gene encodes CDR1 SNHLY and CDR2 FYNNEI. The CDR3 is 13 amino acids. The CDR3 coding sequence is TGTGCCGCAACAGGACAGGGTAGCTATGGCTACACCTTC. Its translation is CAATGQGSYGYTF.

In its sample, this clone was seen once. V is TRBV13 and J is TRBJ2-7; D is perhaps TRBD1 (5 bases). CDR3 length: 13 residues. Between the trimmed V and J ends, which lost 8 bases and 1 base, there was a span of 12 bases. CDR1 and CDR2 from the germline V gene are PRHDT and FYEKMQ (reference sequence). The CDR3 region is CASGIKGSYEQYF. CDR3 in DNA: TGTGCCAGCGGGATAAAGGGGTCCTACGAGCAGTACTTC.

The chain has TRBV5-6 and TRBJ2-1; 10 bases match TRBD2. With V trimmed by 4 bases and J by 9 bases, 13 bases remained unmatched. Germline V CDR1 and CDR2: SGHDT, YYEEEE. The CDR3 extends over 16 amino acids. The DNA of the CDR3 is TGTGCCAGCAGCCCCCAAAAGCGGGGGGGCTGGGGTGAGCAGTTCTTC. It encodes CASSPQKRGGWGEQFF.

This clone has only one observation. This chain joins TRBV29-1 and TRBJ2-5; 15 nucleotides match TRBD2. Per the germline V gene, CDR1 is SQVTM and CDR2 is ANQGSEA. V gave up 7 bases and J gave up 4 bases; unmatched junction bases: 4. This CDR3 is built from 14 residues. The CDR3 loop is CSAVGLAGGETQYF. Here the CDR3 DNA reads TGCAGCGCCGTGGGACTAGCGGGAGGAGAGACCCAGTACTTC.

This chain connects TRBV10-2 to TRBJ1-5; D is undetermined. Germline values: CDR1 WSHSY, CDR2 SAAADI. V was cut by 7 bases and J by 7 bases, with 14 bases left in between. The CDR3 loop spans 13 amino acids. CDR3 nucleotide sequence: TGCGCCAGCAAGGGAGAACTGGACCAGCCCCAGCATTTT. Protein sequence: CASKGELDQPQHF.

The J gene is TRBJ2-3, the V gene TRBV7-9, with TRBD1 matching 11 bases. Germline assignment: CDR1 SEHNR and CDR2 FQNEAQ (reference sequence). The CDR3 extends over 17 amino acids. Trimming at V came to 3 bases and at J to 4 bases, leaving 9 bases not matched to a gene. The CDR3 nucleotides are TGTGCCAGCAGCTTCGCCAGAGGACAGGGGGCCCCAGATACGCAGTATTTT. Translating gives CASSFARGQGAPDTQYF.

This chain joins TRBV27 and TRBJ1-1; 12 bases are shared with TRBD1. CDR3 length: 14 amino acids. Losses at the gene ends were 5 bases for V and 5 bases for J; bases not matched to a gene: 3. Germline-derived CDR1 and CDR2 are MNHEY and SMNVEV (reference sequence). CDR3 bases: TGTGCCAGCAGTCCGGGACAGGGGGCAACTGAAGCTTTCTTT. Translation gives CASSPGQGATEAFF.

This chain joins TRBV7-9 and TRBJ1-2; 9 bases map to TRBD1. The ends lost 2 bases at V and 8 bases at J; junction bases unmatched: 12. Germline CDR1 SEHNR, CDR2 FQNEAQ (reference sequence). The CDR3 is made up of 16 amino acids. CDR3 residues: CASSLTGGAGISGYTF. DNA of the CDR3: TGTGCCAGCAGCTTAACAGGGGGCGCGGGAATTTCGGGCTACACCTTC. Full variable domain (rest looked up from reference TRBV7-9 and TRBJ1-2): DTGVSQNPRHKITKRGQNVTFRCDPISEHNRLYWYRQTLGQGPEFLTYFQNEAQLEKSRLLSDRFSAERPKGSFSTLEIQRTEQGDSAMYLCASSLTGGAGISGYTFGSGTRLTVV.

The chain carries TRBV29-1 and TRBJ1-2; 10 bases align to TRBD1. This CDR3 comprises 15 residues. CDR1 and CDR2 from the germline V gene are SQVTM and ANQGSEA. Germline trimming cut 6 bases from V and 4 bases from J; bases unmatched to any gene: 11. The chain's CDR3 is CSVKTGGARGYGYTF. As DNA, the CDR3 is TGCAGCGTGAAGACAGGGGGCGCCCGGGGCTATGGCTACACCTTC.

This sequence joins TRBV7-9 and TRBJ2-7; unclear D gene. V shed 0 bases and J shed 3 bases, with 9 bases lying between them. The CDR3 extends over 14 amino acids. Looked up from germline, CDR1 is SEHNR and CDR2 is FQNEAQ (reference sequence). CDR3 DNA: TGTGCCAGCAGCTTAGCGGTACAGAACTACGAGCAGTACTTC. It yields the protein CASSLAVQNYEQYF.

The chain carries TRBV18 and TRBJ2-3; 8 nucleotides align to TRBD2. V lost 3 bases to trimming and J lost 3 bases; unmatched junction nucleotides: 5. This CDR3 spans 15 amino acids. Germline V gene lookup returns CDR1 KGHSH and CDR2 LQKENI. CDR3 loop: CASSPGLAGTDTQYF. CDR3 nucleotide sequence: TGTGCCAGCTCACCCGGACTAGCAGGAACAGATACGCAGTATTTT.

The chain has TRBV4-3 and TRBJ2-7, with 7 bases identical to TRBD1. The V gene's germline CDR1 is LGHNA and CDR2 YSLEER. The CDR3 extends over 14 amino acids. Trimming took 4 bases from V and 3 from J; bases not matched to a gene: 6. The CDR3 nucleotides read TGCGCCAGCAGCCCCAGGACAGGCGACTACGAGCAGTACTTC. It is translated as CASSPRTGDYEQYF.

This clone has a handful of counts. This chain connects TRBV18 to TRBJ1-1; 11 bases agree with TRBD1. The CDR3 extends over 16 amino acids. Losses at the gene ends were 3 bases for V and 3 bases for J; bases not matched to a gene: 6. Germline CDR1 reads KGHSH; CDR2 reads LQKENI. This CDR3 is CASSPLGTGGHTEAFF. The DNA for the CDR3 is TGTGCCAGCTCACCCCTAGGGACAGGGGGTCACACTGAAGCTTTCTTT.

J is TRBJ2-3 and V is TRBV29-1; 10 bases line up with TRBD2. Germline V lookup: CDR1 SQVTM, CDR2 ANQGSEA. The CDR3 runs 14 residues. J was trimmed by 4 bases and V by 4 bases; bases with no gene match: 5. The DNA for the CDR3 is TGCAGCGTTGGGGTAGCGGGAGGTCCAGATACGCAGTATTTT. This gives the protein CSVGVAGGPDTQYF.

The chain recombines TRBV19 with TRBJ1-1, with TRBD1 matching 11 bases. CDR1 and CDR2 (germline): LNHDA, SQIVND (reference sequence). The J segment lost 2 bases and the V segment lost 5 bases, leaving 7 bases of the junction unmatched. This CDR3 contains 16 residues. This CDR3 is CASSGGTGGLNTEAFF. The CDR3 DNA is TGTGCCAGTAGTGGAGGGACAGGGGGACTTAACACTGAAGCTTTCTTT.

The chain joins TRBV25-1 to TRBJ2-1; D is perhaps TRBD2 (6 bases). The germline V gene has CDR1 MGHDK and CDR2 SYGVNS. Trimming removed 1 base from V and 5 bases from J, with 12 bases in between. This CDR3 region has 15 residues. Here the CDR3 DNA reads TGTGCCAGCAGTGAATCGGGGGTTAGCGACAATGAGCAGTTCTTC. Protein: CASSESGVSDNEQFF.

J is TRBJ2-5 and V is TRBV10-1, with D unclear. Judging by the DNA end, TRBJ2-7 fits better; the J call may be wrong. This CDR3 comprises 12 residues. CDR1 WNHNN and CDR2 SYGVQD come from the germline V gene (reference sequence). CDR3 sequence: CASSENSYEQYF. The CDR3 DNA follows: TGCGCCAGCAGTGAGAACTCCTACGAGCAGTACTTC.

This chain uses TRBV19 with TRBJ2-1; D unclear. V lost 7 bases and J lost 5, with 21 bases in between. Germline-derived CDR1 and CDR2 are LNHDA and SQIVND (reference sequence). CDR3 length: 16 amino acids. CDR3 in DNA: TGTGCCAGTACCAGACTGGGTAATGTACGGGACAATGAGCAGTTCTTC. Protein: CASTRLGNVRDNEQFF.

The rearrangement links TRBV7-9 to TRBJ1-1, with 7 bases aligning to TRBD1. Germline V gives CDR1 SEHNR, CDR2 FQNEAQ (reference sequence). The V gene end was trimmed by 5 bases and the J gene end by 3 bases; junction bases not matched to a gene: 3. This CDR3 spans 13 amino acids. CDR3 nucleotides: TGTGCCAGCAGCCCGCAGGGGGACACTGAAGCTTTCTTT. It specifies CASSPQGDTEAFF.

This sequence joins TRBV9 and TRBJ1-1; 7 bases are shared with TRBD1. V was pared by 4 bases and J by 1 base, with 7 bases of the junction left unmatched. The CDR3 extends over 15 amino acids. The germline V gene encodes CDR1 SGDLS and CDR2 YYNGEE. The CDR3 sequence is CASSPTTGWNTEAFF. The CDR3 nucleotides read TGTGCCAGCAGCCCAACGACAGGGTGGAACACTGAAGCTTTCTTT.

There are a few counts of this clone. The chain couples TRBV9 to TRBJ2-1, with 8 nucleotides matching TRBD2. The CDR3 covers 16 residues. The junction had 11 bases not matched to a gene; V was cut back by 4 bases and J by 5 bases. The germline V gene has CDR1 SGDLS and CDR2 YYNGEE. The DNA for the CDR3 is TGTGCCAGCAGCCCGCGACTAGCGACGGGCAACAATGAGCAGTTCTTC. The encoded protein is CASSPRLATGNNEQFF.

The V gene is TRBV6-1, the J gene TRBJ1-6, with 7 bases lining up with TRBD1. V was clipped by 5 bases and J by 7 bases; unmatched bases: 2. The CDR3 is 13 amino acids. Germline values: CDR1 MNHNS, CDR2 SASEGT. The CDR3 DNA reads TGTGCCAGCAGTTCAGGGGGGAATTCACCCCTCCACTTT. Translating gives CASSSGGNSPLHF.

The J gene is TRBJ2-2, the V gene TRBV4-3; D is undetermined. This CDR3 is built from 13 residues. Germline V CDR1 and CDR2: LGHNA, YSLEER. The V gene lost 4 bases and the J gene lost 7 bases, with 10 bases spanning the gap. DNA of the CDR3: TGCGCCAGCAGCCCGAAAACGAGCGGGGAGCTGTTTTTT. As protein: CASSPKTSGELFF.